The 10 T cell receptor beta chains below come from one sample, sequenced in a study of CD8 T cells in Susac syndrome. RNA, at roughly 0.5 to 1 ug, was reverse transcribed with random hexamers. TCRdb re-called the immunoSEQ multiplex PCR reads through MiXCR, storing one row per CDR3 protein. Here the sample spans 100,000 to 150,000 distinct CDR3 sequences, over 75% being singletons. Sample: CD8+ T cells from PBMCs. The receptors stem from a human donor with multiple sclerosis.

V and J are TRBV7-8 and TRBJ2-3; D unclear. CDR1 and CDR2 from the germline V gene are SGHVS and FQNEAQ. Trimming stripped 5 bases from V and 2 bases from J, with 20 bases between. The CDR3 has 17 residues. The CDR3 DNA sequence: TGTGCCAGCAGCAGTTACGTCATGGGGATGATCACAGATACGCAGTATTTT. This sequence encodes CASSSYVMGMITDTQYF.

This clonotype was observed a few times. The chain recombines TRBV4-3 with TRBJ2-1; D gene unclear. The germline CDR1 and CDR2 sequences are LGHNA and YSLEER. The CDR3 has 13 amino acids. The V and J ends lost 0 bases and 10 bases respectively, with 10 bases between them. The chain's CDR3 is CASSQDSDEEQFF. The CDR3 bases are TGCGCCAGCAGCCAAGATTCTGACGAGGAGCAGTTCTTC.

A single count supports this clonotype. The chain joins TRBV19 to TRBJ2-3; unclear D gene. Germline lookup yields CDR1 LNHDA and CDR2 SQIVND (reference sequence). The CDR3 has 15 residues. V was cut by 6 bases and J by 1 base, with 14 bases left in between. The CDR3 sequence is CASRLSSRGTDTQYF. In nucleotides, the CDR3 is TGTGCCAGTAGACTGTCTAGTAGAGGCACAGATACGCAGTATTTT.

The V and J genes are TRBV6-1 and TRBJ2-1; tentatively, D is TRBD1 (6 bases). Trimming took off 6 bases at V and 10 bases at J, with 13 bases between the two ends. The CDR3 runs to 12 residues. Germline V lookup: CDR1 MNHNS, CDR2 SASEGT. The DNA of the CDR3 is TGTGCCAGCAGCCTACAGGGTTACGAGCAGTTCTTC. Translating gives CASSLQGYEQFF.

V usage is TRBV7-9 and J usage is TRBJ2-7; D could derive from TRBD1 or TRBD2 (5 bases each). Germline CDR1 and CDR2: SEHNR and FQNEAQ (reference sequence). Trimming took 7 bases from V and 4 from J, leaving 14 bases between them. The CDR3 is 13 amino acids. The CDR3 loop reads CASTSGPGYEQYF. The CDR3 DNA reads TGTGCCAGCACCTCGGGACCTGGGTACGAGCAGTACTTC. The entire variable domain, with the rest obtained from reference TRBV7-9 and TRBJ2-7, is as follows: DTGVSQNPRHKITKRGQNVTFRCDPISEHNRLYWYRQTLGQGPEFLTYFQNEAQLEKSRLLSDRFSAERPKGSFSTLEIQRTEQGDSAMYLCASTSGPGYEQYFGPGTRLTVT.

The chain has TRBV24-1 and TRBJ2-1; weak D call: TRBD2 (6 bases). This CDR3 region has 14 residues. Germline loops: CDR1 KGHDR, CDR2 SFDVKD. V was cut by 8 bases and J by 9 bases, with 19 bases left in between. The CDR3 DNA is TGTGCCACCAAGCCCCTAGGTGGGGGGAGTGAGCAGTTCTTC. Encoded protein: CATKPLGGGSEQFF.

The gene calls are TRBV25-1 and TRBJ1-2; D gene unclear. The germline V and J ends were trimmed by 5 bases and 11 bases, with 12 bases remaining between them. Per the germline V gene, CDR1 is MGHDK and CDR2 is SYGVNS. CDR3 length: 11 residues. The CDR3 protein is CASSLGVLYTF. The CDR3, as DNA: TGTGCCAGCAGTTTAGGCGTGCTTTACACCTTC.

The chain joins TRBV6-2 or TRBV6-3 to TRBJ2-7, with D uncertain. V was clipped by 0 bases and J by 2 bases, with 5 bases between them. The V gene's germline CDR1 is MNHEY and CDR2 SVGEGT. The CDR3 contains 13 residues. The CDR3 sequence: CASSYSGAYEQYV. CDR3 sequence (DNA): TGTGCCAGCAGTTACTCTGGCGCCTACGAGCAGTACGTC.

The CDR3 reads CASRTEDVRPQHF. CDR3 bases: TGTGCCAGTCGAACGGAGGATGTGCGGCCCCAGCATTTT. J is TRBJ1-5 and V is TRBV6-1; D not resolved. The CDR3 totals 13 residues. Trimming removed 9 bases from V and 9 bases from J, with 18 bases in between. Germline loops: CDR1 MNHNS, CDR2 SASEGT.

V usage is TRBV7-9 and J usage is TRBJ2-1; 7 nucleotides line up with TRBD1. Per the germline V gene, CDR1 is SEHNR and CDR2 is FQNEAQ (reference sequence). There are 11 residues in the CDR3. The junction had 6 bases not matched to a gene; V was cut back by 4 bases and J by 15 bases. The CDR3 nucleotides read TGTGCCAGCAGCTGGGGACAGTGGGGGTTCTTC. Its translation: CASSWGQWGFF.